The entry that follows covers one TCR beta chain sequence. Its antigen is undetermined. Splitting the CD4+ cells yielded a CD45RA+ naive subset and a CD45RA-negative memory subset. Using immunoSEQ multiplex PCR, the repertoire was profiled, and TCRdb retains in-frame clones only, with some absent. The data show about 1.1 million clones, around three quarters seen once. This record belongs to a study of shared clonotypes between healthy human individuals. Whole-study results and caveats: Incompleteness in sorted-subset sequencing, despite large depth, was shown by rarefaction.

The V gene end was trimmed by 3 bases and the J gene end by 4 bases; junction bases not matched to a gene: 4. CDR3 length: 14 residues. CDR1 is LNHNV and CDR2 is YYDKDF in the germline V gene (reference sequence). The material sequenced was memory CD4+ T cells from PBMCs. The subset was: CD45RA-negative fraction. The sequence was collected from a man between 18 and 29 years old in good health. Some clones in this sample may be carry-over from other donors' samples. V is TRBV15 and J is TRBJ1-2, with TRBD1 identical over 8 bases. The CDR3 loop reads CATSSDRGGYGYTF. The CDR3 DNA follows: TGTGCCACCAGCAGCGACAGGGGTGGCTATGGCTACACCTTC.